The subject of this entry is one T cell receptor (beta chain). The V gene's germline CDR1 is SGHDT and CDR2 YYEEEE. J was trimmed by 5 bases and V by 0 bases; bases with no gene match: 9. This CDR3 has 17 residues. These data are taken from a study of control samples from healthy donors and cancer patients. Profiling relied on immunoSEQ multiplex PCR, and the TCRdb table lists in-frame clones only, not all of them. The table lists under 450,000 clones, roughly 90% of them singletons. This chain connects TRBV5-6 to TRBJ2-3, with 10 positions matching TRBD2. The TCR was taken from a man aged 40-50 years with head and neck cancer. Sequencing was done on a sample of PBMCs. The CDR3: CASSLVKRGGIGDTQYF. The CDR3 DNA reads TGTGCCAGCAGCTTGGTGAAGCGGGGGGGCATTGGAGATACGCAGTATTTT.